Below, one TCR beta chain is given with its context. Its specificity is not known. The sample is drawn from a study of T cells in Graves' hyperthyroidism and ophthalmopathy. Overall study findings and caveats: The model identified upcoming ophthalmopathy a median approximately six months ahead of onset.

The CDR3 has 15 residues. Trimming removed 0 bases from V and 2 bases from J, with 9 bases in between. Germline loops: CDR1 SGDLS, CDR2 YYNGEE. What was amplified from RNA transcripts were TCR beta CDR3 regions. Using the HTBI primer set, a first-round RT-PCR was run on the TCR CDR3. MiXCR was run by TCRdb on the multiplex PCR reads, yielding one entry per CDR3 protein. The data show about 290,000 distinct CDR3 sequences, with around 19% seen just once and 35% to 45% held by the top ten. Sequenced material: blood. This TCR was sampled from a man aged 50 to 60 with Graves' ophthalmopathy. V gene TRBV9 combines with J gene TRBJ1-5; D not certain. CDR3 DNA sequence: TGTGCCAGCAGCGTAGAGGGAGGAGGCAATCAGCCCCAGCATTTT. Amino acid sequence: CASSVEGGGNQPQHF.